Here is one T cell receptor (beta chain) with its context. The antigen is not known. 60 Vbeta and 13 Jbeta primers were used in PCR. The repertoire was sequenced with immunoSEQ multiplex PCR; TCRdb's copy has only in-frame clones and lacks some. The table shows about 190,000 clones, with 74% occurring only once. The entry originates in a study of cytomegalovirus exposure and HLA in healthy donors. Background on the study: The study placed around 80% of its approximately 430 genotyped donors in the Caucasian-associated ancestry cluster.

Germline-derived CDR1 and CDR2 are SGHRS and YFSETQ. This CDR3 has 16 amino acids. After removal of 0 bases from V and 5 bases from J, the junction contained 7 bases not matched to a gene. General observations from the study: In a later analysis, the majority of CMV-associated beta chains seemingly showed HLA restriction. When a later analysis compared HLA-associated TCR beta chains with equally common others, the HLA-associated chains turned out to be more clonally expanded and to have lower generation probabilities.

This chain joins TRBV5-1 and TRBJ2-1, with TRBD2 matching over 8 bases. This clonotype was obtained from a woman in her 30s in good health and CMV-seropositive. Input material: PBMCs. CDR3 sequence: CASSLAGGRYDNEQFF. The CDR3 region has the DNA TGCGCCAGCAGCTTGGCTGGCGGGAGGTACGACAATGAGCAGTTCTTC.